This entry lists 15 T cell receptor beta chains sequenced from one sample in a study of blood T cell repertoires in COVID-19. Clones were sequenced by immunoSEQ multiplex PCR, and TCRdb holds only the in-frame ones, with some missing. The repertoire holds about 200,000 clones, with 70% to 90% as singletons. Input material: peripheral blood. Receptor source: a woman aged 50 to 60 with acute or convalescent COVID-19.

In its sample, this clone was seen a few times. J is TRBJ1-2 and V is TRBV19; tentatively, D is TRBD1 (6 bases). Germline-derived CDR1 and CDR2 are LNHDA and SQIVND (reference sequence). The V end lost 3 bases, the J end lost 2 bases, and 10 bases lay between the germline ends. This CDR3 has 14 residues. CDR3 sequence reads: CASSMLGGNYGYTF. CDR3 DNA sequence: TGTGCCAGTAGTATGCTAGGGGGAAACTATGGCTACACCTTC.

This clone was observed a few times. The J gene is TRBJ1-1, the V gene TRBV19; the D gene is possibly TRBD1 (6 bases). From germline, CDR1 is LNHDA and CDR2 SQIVND (reference sequence). The CDR3 spans 13 residues. Trimming stripped 5 bases from V and 0 bases from J, with 7 bases between. The CDR3 spells CASSYRVNTEAFF. In DNA, the CDR3 is TGTGCCAGTAGTTACAGGGTGAACACTGAAGCTTTCTTT.

Ten or more counts support this clone. V is TRBV27 and J is TRBJ2-3; tentatively, D is TRBD2 (6 bases). Germline V lookup: CDR1 MNHEY, CDR2 SMNVEV (reference sequence). The CDR3 is made up of 14 amino acids. Trimming removed 6 bases from V and 0 bases from J, with 10 bases in between. The DNA for the CDR3 is TGTGCCAGCAGGGAGGAGGGTAGCACAGATACGCAGTATTTT. Its protein is CASREEGSTDTQYF.

The V call is TRBV10-2, the J call TRBJ2-7; the match to TRBD1 covers 9 bases. Germline V gives CDR1 WSHSY, CDR2 SAAADI. After removal of 6 bases from V and 1 base from J, the junction contained 7 bases not matched to a gene. CDR3 length: 15 amino acids. CDR3 nucleotide sequence: TGCGCCAGCAGGCCCGGGACAGGGCATTCCTACGAGCAGTACTTC. This translates into CASRPGTGHSYEQYF.

The chain links TRBV7-2 to TRBJ1-2; tentative D call: TRBD1 (6 bases). This CDR3 contains 13 residues. Germline CDR1 SGHTA, CDR2 FQGNSA. The ends were cut back, 5 bases at V and 4 bases at J, with 11 bases in the middle. CDR3 sequence: CASSPGTSYGYTF. CDR3 in DNA: TGTGCCAGCAGCCCCGGGACATCCTATGGCTACACCTTC.

The chain uses TRBV19 and TRBJ2-4; D might be TRBD1 (5 bases). CDR1 is LNHDA, CDR2 SQIVND, per germline (reference sequence). V was cut by 6 bases and J by 0 bases, with 6 bases left in between. The CDR3 consists of 13 residues. CDR3 loop: CASSQGAKNIQYF. The CDR3 nucleotides read TGTGCCAGTAGCCAGGGAGCCAAAAACATTCAGTACTTC.

The chain recombines TRBV2 with TRBJ1-5; D is ambiguous. V was shortened by 2 bases and J by 0 bases, with 8 bases between the two germline ends. The CDR3 runs to 15 residues. Germline V gene lookup returns CDR1 SNHLY and CDR2 FYNNEI. Here the CDR3 reads CASSEITDSNQPQHF. DNA of the CDR3: TGTGCCAGCAGTGAAATCACAGATAGCAATCAGCCCCAGCATTTT. The variable domain in full, with the rest retrieved from reference TRBV2 and TRBJ1-5, is EPEVTQTPSHQVTQMGQEVILRCVPISNHLYFYWYRQILGQKVEFLVSFYNNEISEKSEIFDDQFSVERPDGSNFTLKIRSTKLEDSAMYFCASSEITDSNQPQHFGDGTRLSIL.

This clone was seen a single time. The chain uses TRBV3-1 (or the pseudogene TRBV3-2) and TRBJ2-2; 7 nucleotides line up with TRBD1. V shed 3 bases, J shed 3 bases, and the junction held 13 bases outside the gene matches. CDR1 is LGHDT and CDR2 is YNNKEL in the germline V gene (reference sequence). The CDR3 has 18 residues. CDR3 region: CASSQGRTGVSDTGELFF. The CDR3 DNA is TGTGCCAGCAGCCAGGGGCGAACAGGGGTCAGCGACACCGGGGAGCTGTTTTTT.

The chain is built from TRBV14 and TRBJ2-3; 11 positions match TRBD2. V gave up 6 bases and J gave up 4 bases; unmatched junction bases: 6. This CDR3 has 15 amino acids. CDR1 is SGHDN and CDR2 is FVKESK in the germline V gene. Written as DNA, the CDR3 is TGTGCCAGCAGTCCTCTAGCGGGGGGACCAGATACGCAGTATTTT. Protein sequence: CASSPLAGGPDTQYF.

V and J are TRBV25-1 and TRBJ1-1; possible D gene TRBD1, 5 bases. V lost 2 bases and J 6 bases, leaving 7 bases between the germline ends. This CDR3 comprises 12 residues. CDR1 and CDR2 (germline): MGHDK, SYGVNS. The chain's CDR3 is CASSEQGSEAFF. CDR3 nucleotides: TGTGCCAGCAGTGAACAGGGCTCTGAAGCTTTCTTT.

This clone was seen more than once but under ten times. The chain joins TRBV7-2 to TRBJ1-5; TRBD1 aligns across 11 bases. Germline-derived CDR1 and CDR2 are SGHTA and FQGNSA. The V segment lost 2 bases and the J segment 6 bases; nucleotides outside the gene matches: 3. CDR3 length: 15 amino acids. CDR3 in amino acids: CASSLKGQGGQPQHF. Here the CDR3 DNA reads TGTGCCAGCAGCTTAAAGGGACAGGGGGGTCAGCCCCAGCATTTT.

V usage is TRBV11-3 and J usage is TRBJ2-5, with a possible D match to TRBD2 (6 bases). Trimming took off 0 bases at V and 6 bases at J, with 20 bases between the two ends. Germline CDR1 SGHNT, CDR2 YENEEA. The CDR3 consists of 17 residues. DNA for the CDR3: TGTGCCAGCAGCTTAGAGACTTGGACCGTTCGGGGGAAGACCCAGTACTTC. This encodes CASSLETWTVRGKTQYF.

This clone was counted only a few times. The V call is TRBV12-3 or TRBV12-4, the J call TRBJ1-2; a possible D gene is TRBD1 (6 bases). The CDR3 totals 13 residues. Trimming took off 8 bases at V and 8 bases at J, with 18 bases between the two ends. CDR3 sequence reads: CASGLQGTLGYTF. Written as DNA, the CDR3 is TGTGCCAGCGGCTTACAGGGTACCTTAGGCTACACCTTC.

V is TRBV19 and J is TRBJ2-1; 7 nucleotides align to TRBD2. The V and J ends lost 4 bases and 6 bases, in that order; junction bases with no gene match: 9. The CDR3 sequence is 15 residues long. Germline V gene data show CDR1 as LNHDA and CDR2 as SQIVND (reference sequence). The CDR3 reads CASSTTRGRSNEQFF. The CDR3 region has the DNA TGTGCCAGTAGTACCACTCGCGGGAGAAGCAATGAGCAGTTCTTC.

The chain uses TRBV14 and TRBJ2-7, with 7 bases aligning to TRBD2. CDR3 length: 17 amino acids. V shed 0 bases and J 2 bases; nucleotides not matched to a gene: 10. Germline values: CDR1 SGHDN, CDR2 FVKESK. CDR3 bases: TGTGCCAGCAGCCAAGACGAGATCGGGGGAGGGGCCTACGAGCAGTACTTC. It yields the protein CASSQDEIGGGAYEQYF.